This section outlines one T cell receptor beta chain sequence together with its context. Its antigen is currently not known. Base-call qualities are not available, and no considerably larger clone is one nucleotide away. This sample was taken from a study of blood T cell repertoires in COVID-19 (TCRdb year 2020). For the study in its entirety: Collaborator samples came from the United States, Italy and Spain and covered acute and convalescent phases of COVID-19. The material from the prospective study consisted of cDNA or gDNA derived from T cells, B-cell-depleted T cells, or PBMCs. Deeply sampled blood TCRbeta repertoires from subjects exposed to, actively infected with, or recovered from COVID-19 were included in the dataset. The repertoires were released in a freely available public database meant as a resource for research on the immune response to SARS-CoV-2. Samples were obtained from the ongoing ImmuneRACE study (first 160 participants) and from over 1,000 subjects provided by 6 global collaborators. The sample metadata nearly always contained a de-identified subject ID, COVID-19 status, age in years and sex. Where HLA class I and class II types were available, the types were taken from metadata supplied by the sample provider, not from assay-based typing. On the study overall, not on this receptor specifically: The amount of clinical and demographic metadata varied by source and participant and was provided uncurated.

Each collaborating institution followed its own protocols to collect whole blood in K2EDTA tubes. For TCRbeta analysis, collaborators shipped samples as frozen whole blood, isolated PBMCs, or DNA extracted from either of those sample types. As encoded in the germline V gene, CDR1 is SGHRS while CDR2 is YFSETQ. Trimming at the junction amounts to 2 bases on V and 1 base on J, and the germline ends lie 21 bases apart. Including cysteine and phenylalanine, the CDR3 has 18 amino acids. CDR3 DNA only is kept here, 54 bases in frame from base 1. TCRbeta CDR3 regions were amplified from genomic DNA by means of the immunoSEQ Assay, a bias-controlled multiplex PCR. Per the original workflow: Nucleated cell counts per sample were estimated from amplification of reference gene primers within the assay. To quantify the absolute abundance of each unique TCRbeta CDR3 rearrangement, sequence reads were collapsed and filtered. Productive Simpson clonality was computed per sample as the square root of Simpson's diversity index over productive rearrangements. The clones in this table, taken by TCRdb from immuneACCESS, are in-frame only. Not every clone is retained; where verified, under half of the shortfall comes from an unresolved V gene, and the cause of the rest is unknown. V, J and clone size are taken as reported in that table, and D and trimming were inferred from the DNA itself. The table for this sample lists some 150,000 clones; approximately 85% of them were counted only once. The top ten clonotypes cover around 4% of the sample.

This TCR was recovered from a woman of 80 years or more with acute or convalescent COVID-19. The sample taken for sequencing was peripheral blood. Recombination linked TRBV5-1 to TRBJ1-1; no confident D gene assignment can be made. The sequence in DNA is TGCGCCAGCAGCTTTCATCATCGATCGGTGACTACGAACACTGAAGCTTTCTTT. The encoded protein is CASSFHHRSVTTNTEAFF.